One sample yielded the 13 T cell receptor beta chains listed below, sequenced in a study of early T cells in non-severe SARS-CoV-2 infection (dated by TCRdb to the early 2020s). Libraries were prepared through 5' RACE. Sequencing instrument: NextSeq 500. Through fastp at Q25 and MiXCR, TCRdb rebuilt clones from the public reads, retaining in-frame beta chains. Merged by CDR3 protein, the rows form single entries marked with the most common genes and DNA. Present in this sample are about 22,000 distinct CDR3 sequences, more than 3.5% of which were seen just once. More than 7% of the sample is held by the ten biggest clonotypes. Material for sequencing was whole blood. All receptors come from an adult who was a healthcare worker with PCR-confirmed SARS-CoV-2 infection or an uninfected control (not recorded which).

This clonotype has only a few counts. The CDR3 DNA reads TGTGCCAGCAGTTTAGCTGAGGGGGGATGGGCCTACAATGAGCAGTTCTTC. Its protein is CASSLAEGGWAYNEQFF. The gene calls are TRBV12-3 or TRBV12-4 and TRBJ2-1; D might be TRBD1 or TRBD2, each matching 6 bases. V was clipped by 0 bases and J by 2 bases, with 14 bases between them. The CDR3 loop spans 17 amino acids.

This clonotype appeared many times. This chain links TRBV4-3 with TRBJ2-3, with 15 bases that match TRBD2. Trimming cost V 4 bases and J 1 base; bases outside gene matches: 9. The CDR3 sequence is 19 residues long. The germline V gene has CDR1 LGHNA and CDR2 YSLEER. CDR3: CASSPPGLAGGAGTDTQYF. The CDR3, as DNA: TGCGCCAGCAGCCCCCCGGGACTAGCGGGGGGCGCGGGCACAGATACGCAGTATTTT.

This clonotype was seen ten or more times. The chain has TRBV20-1 and TRBJ2-1, with 15 positions matching TRBD2. V shed 6 bases, J shed 12 bases, and the junction held 15 bases outside the gene matches. Germline V gives CDR1 DFQATT, CDR2 SNEGSKA (reference sequence). The length of the CDR3 is 16 residues. The CDR3 region is CSAPLRTSGGAAWQFF. The CDR3 DNA follows: TGCAGTGCCCCCTTGAGGACTAGCGGGGGGGCGGCTTGGCAGTTCTTC.

This clonotype was seen at least ten times. This chain links TRBV11-1 with TRBJ2-2; possibly TRBD1 for D (5 bases). The CDR3 extends over 15 amino acids. CDR1 and CDR2 from the germline V gene are SGHAT and FQDESV (reference sequence). Trimming removed 4 bases at V and 6 bases at J, with 15 bases between. CDR3 bases: TGTGCCAGCAGCTCCGGACAAGGGATCGCCGGGGAGCTGTTTTTT. Protein product: CASSSGQGIAGELFF.

This clonotype is medium-sized within its sample. This sequence joins TRBV6-2 or TRBV6-3 and TRBJ1-1; weak D call: TRBD1 (6 bases). This CDR3 has 14 amino acids. Deletions cut 3 bases from V and 2 bases from J, with 10 bases between. The germline V gene has CDR1 MNHEY and CDR2 SVGEGT. CDR3 DNA sequence: TGTGCCAGCAGTTATACCGGGACAAACACTGAAGCTTTCTTT. Translation: CASSYTGTNTEAFF.

This clonotype was seen a few times. V usage is TRBV12-3 or TRBV12-4 and J usage is TRBJ2-3; 8 bases are shared with TRBD2. This CDR3 is 15 amino acids long. V trimming: 7 bases; J trimming: 1 base; junction bases outside the gene matches: 7. Here the CDR3 reads CASIRAGAGTDTQYF. In DNA form, the CDR3 reads TGTGCCAGCATTCGAGCGGGGGCCGGCACAGATACGCAGTATTTT.

The genes are TRBV5-1 and TRBJ2-2; TRBD1 is a possible D gene (6 bases). The CDR3 is made up of 16 amino acids. Germline CDR1 and CDR2: SGHRS and YFSETQ. V was pared by 3 bases and J by 4 bases, with 16 bases between. The CDR3 coding sequence is TGCGCCAGCAGCTCAAAGACGAACAGGGTCACCGGGGAGCTGTTTTTT. It specifies CASSSKTNRVTGELFF. Variable domain in full (rest from reference TRBV5-1 and TRBJ2-2): KAGVTQTPRYLIKTRGQQVTLSCSPISGHRSVSWYQQTPGQGLQFLFEYFSETQRNKGNFPGRFSGRQFSNSRSEMNVSTLELGDSALYLCASSSKTNRVTGELFFGEGSRLTVL.

There are many counts of this clonotype. This rearrangement joins TRBV20-1 to TRBJ2-3; perhaps TRBD1 as D (6 bases). The CDR3 extends over 13 amino acids. Per the germline V gene, CDR1 is DFQATT and CDR2 is SNEGSKA (reference sequence). The ends were cut back, 3 bases at V and 2 bases at J, with 9 bases in the middle. CDR3 coding DNA: TGCAGTGCTAGGGACAGCCTCACAGATACGCAGTATTTT. Its translation: CSARDSLTDTQYF.

There are a few counts of this clonotype. In DNA form, the CDR3 reads TGTGCCAGCAGGACAGGGGCAGATACGCAGTATTTT. As protein: CASRTGADTQYF. This sequence joins TRBV2 and TRBJ2-3; 8 bases are a match to TRBD1. CDR3 length: 12 residues. Germline V gene sequence: CDR1 SNHLY, CDR2 FYNNEI. With 6 bases clipped from V and 4 bases from J, the junction kept 0 bases outside the gene matches.

This clonotype was counted at least ten times. The V gene is TRBV18, the J gene TRBJ2-2, with D perhaps TRBD1 (5 bases). Germline assignment: CDR1 KGHSH and CDR2 LQKENI. Trimming removed 3 bases from V and 0 bases from J, with 11 bases in between. The CDR3 is 16 residues long. The CDR3 loop is CASSPFLQANTGELFF. The CDR3 DNA sequence: TGTGCCAGCTCACCGTTCTTACAGGCGAACACCGGGGAGCTGTTTTTT.

This clonotype was picked up many times. The V gene is TRBV7-2, the J gene TRBJ2-1, with 12 bases identical to TRBD1. The CDR3 has 19 amino acids. The V and J ends lost 1 base and 7 bases, in that order; junction bases with no gene match: 14. The germline V gene has CDR1 SGHTA and CDR2 FQGNSA. The CDR3 loop is CASSLVEWIGTGGRNEQFF. CDR3 nucleotides: TGTGCCAGCAGCTTAGTTGAGTGGATCGGGACAGGGGGCCGGAATGAGCAGTTCTTC.

This clonotype was picked up many times. The rearrangement links TRBV20-1 to TRBJ2-3; D remains ambiguous. Germline V CDR1 and CDR2: DFQATT, SNEGSKA (reference sequence). V was shortened by 6 bases and J by 2 bases, with 9 bases between the two germline ends. The CDR3 totals 12 residues. This CDR3 reads CSAVGYTDTQYF. The CDR3 coding sequence is TGCAGTGCGGTGGGGTACACAGATACGCAGTATTTT.

This clonotype occurred many times. This chain connects TRBV29-1 to TRBJ2-5; possibly TRBD1 for D (7 bases). Germline V gene data show CDR1 as SQVTM and CDR2 as ANQGSEA. The CDR3 sequence is 13 residues long. Trimming pared 7 bases from V and 0 bases from J, leaving 12 bases between. Here the CDR3 reads CSARGTDQETQYF. The CDR3, as DNA: TGCAGCGCCCGGGGGACAGACCAAGAGACCCAGTACTTC. The whole variable domain, remainder taken from reference TRBV29-1 and TRBJ2-5, is SAVISQKPSRDICQRGTSLTIQCQVDSQVTMMFWYRQQPGQSLTLIATANQGSEATYESGFVIDKFPISRPNLTFSTLTVSNMSPEDSSIYLCSARGTDQETQYFGPGTRLLVL.